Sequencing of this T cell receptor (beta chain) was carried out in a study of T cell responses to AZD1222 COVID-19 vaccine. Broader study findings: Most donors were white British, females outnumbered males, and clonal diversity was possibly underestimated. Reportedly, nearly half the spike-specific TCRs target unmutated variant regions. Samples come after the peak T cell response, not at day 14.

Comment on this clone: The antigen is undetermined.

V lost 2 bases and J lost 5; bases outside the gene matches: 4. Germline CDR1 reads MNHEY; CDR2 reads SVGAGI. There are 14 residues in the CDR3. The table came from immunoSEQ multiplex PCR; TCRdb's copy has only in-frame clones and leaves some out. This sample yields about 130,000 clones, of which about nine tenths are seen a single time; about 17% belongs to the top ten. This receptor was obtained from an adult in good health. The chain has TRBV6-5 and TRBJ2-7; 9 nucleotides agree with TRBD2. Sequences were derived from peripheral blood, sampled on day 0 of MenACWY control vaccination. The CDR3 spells CASSYRGRANEQYF. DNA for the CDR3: TGTGCCAGCAGTTACCGCGGGAGGGCCAACGAGCAGTACTTC.